Below, one TCR beta chain is given with its context. The sample belongs to a study of T cells in Graves' hyperthyroidism and ophthalmopathy. This CDR3 has 13 amino acids. V shed 6 bases and J 11 bases; nucleotides not matched to a gene: 8. Using RNA transcripts as the source, TCR beta CDR3 regions were amplified. The primer set for the first-round RT-PCR of the TCR CDR3 was HTBI. A single record per CDR3 protein comes from TCRdb applying MiXCR to the multiplex PCR reads. Here the sample spans 300,000 to 450,000 distinct CDR3 sequences, around 14% being singletons. Sequencing was done on a sample of blood. The chain carries TRBV12-3 or TRBV12-4 and TRBJ2-1; TRBD2 matches at 9 bases. This TCR was recovered from a woman in her late teens or twenties with Graves' hyperthyroidism that later progressed to Graves' ophthalmopathy. CDR3 in amino acids: CASSSGLANKQFF. The CDR3, as DNA: TGTGCCAGCAGCTCGGGACTAGCAAACAAGCAGTTCTTC.